This record covers a single T cell receptor beta chain. These data belong to a study of blood T cell repertoires in COVID-19. Study in general: Spain, Italy and the United States supplied samples that represented acute and convalescent COVID-19. From T cells, B-cell-depleted T cells, or PBMCs came the material, which was cDNA or gDNA.

Original analysis: Nucleated cell counts were estimated from reference gene primer amplification. Sequenced by immunoSEQ multiplex PCR; TCRdb stores in-frame clones only, minus some. Clone size and V and J calls were adopted from that table, with D and trimming inferred from the DNA. The sample records about 240,000 clones, approximately 86% being singletons. The V gene lost 0 bases and the J gene lost 5 bases, with 10 bases spanning the gap. This CDR3 comprises 14 residues. Looked up from germline, CDR1 is LGHDT and CDR2 is YNNKEL (reference sequence). Sequencing used peripheral blood. This TCR was sampled from a man aged 55 to 70 who had recovered from COVID-19. The chain uses TRBV3-1 (or the pseudogene TRBV3-2) and TRBJ1-1; tentative D call: TRBD1 (5 bases). DNA for the CDR3: TGTGCCAGCAGCCAAGATCATGGGGGGACTGAAGCTTTCTTT. Protein product: CASSQDHGGTEAFF.